Sequencing of this T cell receptor (beta chain) was carried out in a study of blood T cell repertoires in COVID-19. Study-level background: From T cells, B-cell-depleted T cells, or PBMCs came the material, which was cDNA or gDNA.

In the source study's methods: The authors estimated nucleated cell counts from reference gene primer amplification. Using immunoSEQ multiplex PCR, the repertoire was profiled, and TCRdb retains in-frame clones only, with some absent. The V and J calls and the clone size are those of that table, but D and trimming were determined from the DNA. The table records about 250,000 clones, approximately 88% of them present only once. Seattle patients were enrolled while actively infected and followed longitudinally. The CDR3 has 15 amino acids. The germline CDR1 and CDR2 sequences are SGHNT and YENEEA. The V end lost 4 bases, the J end lost 0 bases, and 10 bases lay between the germline ends.

The receptor was isolated from a woman in her twenties or thirties with COVID-19, enrolled during active disease. Sequences were obtained from peripheral blood. V usage is TRBV11-3 and J usage is TRBJ1-3; D gene unclear. CDR3 protein: CASSSRVNSGNTIYF. The CDR3 DNA reads as TGTGCCAGCAGCTCCCGGGTGAACTCTGGAAACACCATATATTTT.